This TCR beta chain was recorded in a study of a mutant IDH1 vaccine in newly diagnosed glioma. Study observations and caveats: Changes to the top peripheral T cell clonotypes appeared unrelated to pseudoprogression. Patients showed vaccine-induced immune responses at a rate of 93.3%.

With respect to this clone: Its antigen is currently unknown.

The table came from immunoSEQ multiplex PCR; TCRdb's copy has only in-frame clones and leaves some out. The sample holds about 56,000 clones; about 80% are singletons and the top ten take roughly 5.3%. Sample time point: week 47, end of study. A 20-mer mutant IDH1 peptide at 300 ug was injected subcutaneously with topical imiquimod. Eight vaccinations reached patients in weeks 1, 3, 5, 7, 11, 15, 19 and 23. There were new WHO grade 3 or 4 astrocytomas in the donors, and these were IDH1-mutant and ATRX-lost. The J segment lost 2 bases and the V segment lost 3 bases, leaving 8 bases of the junction unmatched. Germline lookup yields CDR1 SGDLS and CDR2 YYNGEE. This CDR3 has 15 residues.

Specimen: PBMCs, collected from a glioma patient whose treatment included an IDH1 peptide vaccine. The sequence was obtained from a man aged 50 to 60 with glioma. V gene TRBV9 combines with J gene TRBJ2-7, with 7 bases matching TRBD1. CDR3 DNA: TGTGCCAGCAGCGCCCAACCGGGACAGCCCTACGAGCAGTACTTC. Its translation: CASSAQPGQPYEQYF.